The rows below give T cell receptor beta chains drawn from one sample of a study of blood T cell repertoires in COVID-19. Some clones are missing from TCRdb's copy, which holds only in-frame ones; the method was immunoSEQ multiplex PCR. The top ten clones hold roughly 8.4% of a sample with over 95,000 clones, roughly 90% of them seen once. The sample consisted of peripheral blood. Source of these receptors: an older woman who had recovered from COVID-19. The CDR3 runs from the conserved cysteine through the conserved F or W. A D gene is named only where the DNA matches it firmly. Where a row states a size, it is once, few, many or the class of an expanded clone; other rows omit it.

V: TRBV28; D: TRBD2; size: .; J: TRBJ2-3; CDR3: CASSSGLAGGPYF; DNA: TGTGCCAGCAGTTCAGGACTAGCGGGAGGGCCGTATTTT
V: TRBV5-1; D: TRBD2; size: .; J: TRBJ2-1; CDR3: CASSPTSGGRDEQFF; DNA: TGCGCCAGCAGCCCAACTAGCGGGGGGAGGGATGAGCAGTTCTTC
V: TRBV28; D: .; size: few; J: TRBJ2-7; CDR3: CASSGYRVAYEQYF; DNA: TGTGCCAGCAGTGGGTACAGGGTAGCCTACGAGCAGTACTTC
V: TRBV12-3/TRBV12-4; D: .; size: once; J: TRBJ1-1; CDR3: CASSAKGDTEAFF; DNA: TGTGCCAGCAGTGCCAAGGGGGACACTGAAGCTTTCTTT
V: TRBV19; D: TRBD1; size: once; J: TRBJ1-2; CDR3: CASRQGAPGGYTF; DNA: TGTGCCAGTAGGCAGGGGGCGCCGGGTGGCTACACCTTC
V: TRBV28; D: TRBD1; size: .; J: TRBJ2-7; CDR3: CASTLGQSYEQYF; DNA: TGTGCCAGCACCCTGGGACAGTCCTACGAGCAGTACTTC
V: TRBV4-3; D: .; size: .; J: TRBJ1-1; CDR3: CASSQGALNTEAFF; DNA: TGCGCCAGCAGCCAAGGGGCCTTGAACACTGAAGCTTTCTTT
V: TRBV20-1; D: .; size: .; J: TRBJ2-3; CDR3: CSASPGADTQYF; DNA: TGCAGTGCTAGTCCCGGGGCAGATACGCAGTATTTT
V: TRBV3-1/TRBV3-2; D: .; size: few; J: TRBJ2-2; CDR3: CASRPTPGTNTGELFF; DNA: TGTGCCAGCAGACCCACCCCAGGGACGAACACCGGGGAGCTGTTTTTT
V: TRBV24-1; D: TRBD1; size: .; J: TRBJ2-2; CDR3: CATSGEPGQGATGELFF; DNA: TGTGCCACCAGTGGGGAACCGGGACAGGGGGCCACCGGGGAGCTGTTTTTT
V: TRBV4-2; D: TRBD1; size: once; J: TRBJ1-6; CDR3: CASSQVDRGQGSPLHF; DNA: TGTGCCAGCAGCCAAGTCGACAGGGGGCAGGGATCACCCCTCCACTTT
V: TRBV6-5; D: TRBD1; size: .; J: TRBJ2-1; CDR3: CASSYTDRGIDEQFF; DNA: TGTGCCAGCAGTTATACGGACAGGGGAATCGATGAGCAGTTCTTC
V: TRBV24-1; D: .; size: .; J: TRBJ1-4; CDR3: CATSGSAGGGEKLFF; DNA: TGTGCCACCAGCGGGAGCGCGGGAGGTGGCGAAAAACTGTTTTTT
V: TRBV11-2; D: .; size: .; J: TRBJ2-3; CDR3: CASSPRGWSSTDTQYF; DNA: TGTGCCAGCAGCCCCAGGGGCTGGTCAAGCACAGATACGCAGTATTTT
V: TRBV27; D: TRBD2; size: .; J: TRBJ2-1; CDR3: CASKLAGVLEQFF; DNA: TGTGCCAGCAAACTAGCGGGAGTCTTAGAGCAGTTCTTC
V: TRBV28; D: TRBD1; size: .; J: TRBJ1-5; CDR3: CASMPRGLEPQHF; DNA: TGTGCCAGCATGCCCAGGGGGCTGGAGCCCCAGCATTTT
V: TRBV7-2; D: .; size: .; J: TRBJ2-3; CDR3: CASSLRAGSTDTQYF; DNA: TGTGCCAGCAGCTTAAGGGCAGGGAGCACAGATACGCAGTATTTT
V: TRBV24-1; D: TRBD1; size: .; J: TRBJ2-7; CDR3: CATRGTGVNEQYF; DNA: TGTGCCACCAGAGGGACAGGGGTTAACGAGCAGTACTTC
V: TRBV21-1; D: .; size: .; J: TRBJ2-4; CDR3: CASSCQDRTINIQYF; DNA: TGTGCCAGCAGCTGCCAGGACAGAACTATAAACATTCAGTACTTC
V: TRBV18; D: TRBD2; size: .; J: TRBJ2-1; CDR3: CASSPGTSGTPSSYNEQFF; DNA: TGTGCCAGCTCACCCGGGACTAGCGGGACCCCGAGCTCCTACAATGAGCAGTTCTTC
V: TRBV4-1; D: TRBD2; size: once; J: TRBJ2-3; CDR3: CASSRPRPSGGGTDTQYF; DNA: TGCGCCAGCAGCCGCCCCCGCCCTAGCGGGGGTGGCACAGATACGCAGTATTTT
V: TRBV9; D: .; size: .; J: TRBJ1-3; CDR3: CASSEGGRSGNTIYF; DNA: TGTGCCAGCAGCGAGGGGGGGCGGTCAGGAAACACCATATATTTT
V: TRBV5-6; D: .; size: .; J: TRBJ2-5; CDR3: CASMRRTEQETQYF; DNA: TGTGCCAGCATGCGACGGACTGAGCAAGAGACCCAGTACTTC
V: TRBV28; D: .; size: .; J: TRBJ2-7; CDR3: CASTTGTDYYEQYF; DNA: TGTGCCAGCACTACCGGGACGGACTACTACGAGCAGTACTTC
V: TRBV5-1; D: .; size: .; J: TRBJ1-1; CDR3: CASSTQPNTEAFF; DNA: TGCGCCAGCAGCACACAGCCTAACACTGAAGCTTTCTTT
V: TRBV11-2; D: .; size: .; J: TRBJ1-2; CDR3: CASSGGIGYGYTF; DNA: TGTGCCAGCAGCGGGGGGATCGGCTATGGCTACACCTTC
V: TRBV7-2; D: .; size: .; J: TRBJ1-4; CDR3: CASSLAGGVYEKLFF; DNA: TGTGCCAGCAGCTTAGCAGGGGGTGTTTATGAAAAACTGTTTTTT
V: TRBV7-3; D: TRBD1; size: .; J: TRBJ2-5; CDR3: CASSSGTAQRETQYF; DNA: TGTGCCAGCAGCTCTGGGACAGCCCAGAGGGAGACCCAGTACTTC
V: TRBV3-1/TRBV3-2; D: .; size: once; J: TRBJ2-7; CDR3: CASSQVSTSSYEQYF; DNA: TGTGCCAGCAGCCAAGTGAGCACGAGCTCCTACGAGCAGTACTTC